The 11 T cell receptor beta chains below come from one sample, sequenced in a study of OX40 agonist ivuxolimab in advanced cancers. Repertoires were generated with immunoSEQ multiplex PCR, while TCRdb's copy carries only in-frame clones and drops some. The data contain 80,000 or so clones, 93% of them singletons. Sequencing used CD4+ or CD8+ T cells sorted from blood, obtained in a trial of the OX40 agonist ivuxolimab. These TCRs come from an adult with an advanced solid tumor such as melanoma, head and neck, liver or kidney cancer.

This chain connects TRBV27 to TRBJ2-1; 10 nucleotides line up with TRBD2. V was pared by 6 bases and J by 6 bases, with 5 bases of the junction left unmatched. The CDR3 consists of 14 residues. From germline, CDR1 is MNHEY and CDR2 SMNVEV (reference sequence). The CDR3 loop is CASRLAGGFNEQFF. DNA for the CDR3: TGTGCCAGCAGGTTAGCGGGAGGCTTCAATGAGCAGTTCTTC.

This chain links TRBV4-1 with TRBJ1-1; no clear D. V was cut by 0 bases and J by 5 bases, with 13 bases left in between. The CDR3 loop spans 15 amino acids. Per the germline V gene, CDR1 is MGHRA and CDR2 is YSYEKL. Written as DNA, the CDR3 is TGCGCCAGCAGCCAAGATGCGGGAGTTCGGACTGAAGCTTTCTTT. This sequence encodes CASSQDAGVRTEAFF.

This clone was seen a single time. The chain recombines TRBV5-1 with TRBJ2-3, with 14 bases lining up with TRBD2. Germline lookup yields CDR1 SGHRS and CDR2 YFSETQ. J lost 2 bases, V lost 4 bases, and 3 bases had no gene match. This CDR3 is built from 16 residues. The CDR3 nucleotides read TGCGCCAGCAGCCAGGGACTAGCGGGGGCCACAGATACGCAGTATTTT. The encoded protein is CASSQGLAGATDTQYF.

The gene calls are TRBV7-2 and TRBJ1-6; no clear D gene. V dropped 1 base and J dropped 10 bases, with 14 bases sitting between them. CDR1 is SGHTA and CDR2 is FQGNSA in the germline V gene. The length of the CDR3 is 15 residues. DNA for the CDR3: TGTGCCAGCAGCTTAGGTGGGTGGCAAGCCTCACCCCTCCACTTT. Translating it yields CASSLGGWQASPLHF. The complete variable domain, with remaining parts taken from reference TRBV7-2 and TRBJ1-6, reads GAGVSQSPSNKVTEKGKDVELRCDPISGHTALYWYRQSLGQGLEFLIYFQGNSAPDKSGLPSDRFSAERTGGSVSTLTIQRTQQEDSAVYLCASSLGGWQASPLHFGNGTRLTVT.

This clone was seen only once. This sequence joins TRBV27 and TRBJ1-2; no reliable D call. The germline V gene has CDR1 MNHEY and CDR2 SMNVEV (reference sequence). CDR3 size: 14 residues. V lost 0 bases, J lost 4 bases, and 9 bases lay in between. The CDR3 loop reads CASSLSGDFYGYTF. The CDR3 DNA reads as TGTGCCAGCAGTTTATCGGGTGACTTCTATGGCTACACCTTC.

This chain links TRBV4-1 with TRBJ1-5; D is unresolved. CDR3 length: 14 amino acids. The V gene lost 4 bases and the J gene lost 3 bases, with 10 bases spanning the gap. Germline assignment: CDR1 MGHRA and CDR2 YSYEKL. In DNA form, the CDR3 reads TGCGCCAGCAGCCTTCACCAGGACAATCAGCCCCAGCATTTT. The encoded protein is CASSLHQDNQPQHF.

J is TRBJ2-7 and V is TRBV28; 7 nucleotides match TRBD2. CDR3 length: 13 residues. V shed 5 bases and J 5 bases; nucleotides not matched to a gene: 6. Germline CDR1 reads MDHEN; CDR2 reads SYDVKM. The CDR3 spells CASSVGLIDEQYF. The CDR3 bases are TGTGCCAGCAGTGTGGGACTAATAGACGAGCAGTACTTC.

The V call is TRBV4-3, the J call TRBJ2-1, with 10 bases that match TRBD1. Trimming removed 3 bases from V and 6 bases from J; junction bases left unmatched: 8. The CDR3 contains 16 residues. The germline CDR1 and CDR2 sequences are LGHNA and YSLEER. CDR3 bases: TGCGCCAGCAGCCATGCGACCGGGACAGGGGCCAATGAGCAGTTCTTC. This translates into CASSHATGTGANEQFF.

The chain couples TRBV19 to TRBJ2-5, with unresolved D. The V end was cut by 0 bases, the J end by 1 base, with 0 bases between. CDR1 and CDR2 (germline): LNHDA, SQIVND (reference sequence). The CDR3 spans 12 residues. The CDR3 sequence is CASSIDQETQYF. The CDR3 nucleotides read TGTGCCAGTAGTATAGACCAAGAGACCCAGTACTTC.

The V and J genes are TRBV27 and TRBJ2-5; the D gene is possibly TRBD2 (6 bases). V lost 6 bases and J 1 base, leaving 12 bases between the germline ends. CDR3 size: 14 residues. The germline V gene encodes CDR1 MNHEY and CDR2 SMNVEV (reference sequence). CDR3 residues: CASRTRGTQETQYF. The CDR3, as DNA: TGTGCCAGCAGGACTCGGGGGACCCAAGAGACCCAGTACTTC.

The chain has TRBV11-2 and TRBJ2-7; D uncertain. Trimming took off 1 base at V and 3 bases at J, with 10 bases between the two ends. CDR3 length: 14 amino acids. CDR1 SGHAT and CDR2 FQNNGV come from the germline V gene. This CDR3 reads CASSLAGSHYEQYF. Written as DNA, the CDR3 is TGTGCCAGCAGCTTAGCGGGCTCCCACTACGAGCAGTACTTC.